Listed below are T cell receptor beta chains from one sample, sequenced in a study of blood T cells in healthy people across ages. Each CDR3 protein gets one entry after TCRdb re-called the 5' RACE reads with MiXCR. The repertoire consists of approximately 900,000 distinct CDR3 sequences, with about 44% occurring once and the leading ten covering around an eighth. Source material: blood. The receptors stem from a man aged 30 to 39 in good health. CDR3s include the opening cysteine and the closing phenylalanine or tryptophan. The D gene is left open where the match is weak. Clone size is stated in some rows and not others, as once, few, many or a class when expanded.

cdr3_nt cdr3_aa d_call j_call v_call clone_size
TGTGCCAGCAGTTCGACAAGGACTAGCGGCTACCAAGAGACCCAGTACTTC CASSSTRTSGYQETQYF TRBD2 TRBJ2-5 TRBV12-3/TRBV12-4 -
TGTGCCAGCAGTTACCACAGGTGTTCACCCCTCCACTTT CASSYHRCSPLHF - TRBJ1-6 TRBV6-7 -
TGTGCCATCAGCCCCGGGACCTTCAATGAGCAGTACTTC CAISPGTFNEQYF - TRBJ2-7 TRBV10-3 -
TGTGCCGGCACCCAAACGGGGCTCCAGGATACGCAGTATTTT CAGTQTGLQDTQYF - TRBJ2-3 TRBV6-6 -
TGTGCCACCAGTGAGACAGGTCTCCAAGAGACCCAGTACTTC CATSETGLQETQYF - TRBJ2-5 TRBV24-1 -
TGCGCCAGCAGCCAAATTAGCGGGAGAGGTCGTAATGAGCAGTTCTTC CASSQISGRGRNEQFF TRBD2 TRBJ2-1 TRBV4-3 -
TGTGCCAGCAGCGCAGGAAGTTCTAGCGGGGGGGCATCAGATACGCAGTATTTT CASSAGSSSGGASDTQYF TRBD2 TRBJ2-3 TRBV9 many
TGCAGTGCTAGTCTTACAGGGGCCTATAATTCACCCCTCCACTTT CSASLTGAYNSPLHF TRBD1 TRBJ1-6 TRBV20-1 few
TGCAGTGCTAGAGGGTCGGCAGGGGGCTTCTACGAGCAGTACTTC CSARGSAGGFYEQYF TRBD1 TRBJ2-7 TRBV20-1 -
TGTGCCAGCAGTATGGACACATCCACCGGGGAGCTGTTTTTT CASSMDTSTGELFF - TRBJ2-2 TRBV12-3/TRBV12-4 few
TGCAGTGCCCCAAGGGGGGGGGCCTACGAGCAGTACTTC CSAPRGGAYEQYF - TRBJ2-7 TRBV20-1 -